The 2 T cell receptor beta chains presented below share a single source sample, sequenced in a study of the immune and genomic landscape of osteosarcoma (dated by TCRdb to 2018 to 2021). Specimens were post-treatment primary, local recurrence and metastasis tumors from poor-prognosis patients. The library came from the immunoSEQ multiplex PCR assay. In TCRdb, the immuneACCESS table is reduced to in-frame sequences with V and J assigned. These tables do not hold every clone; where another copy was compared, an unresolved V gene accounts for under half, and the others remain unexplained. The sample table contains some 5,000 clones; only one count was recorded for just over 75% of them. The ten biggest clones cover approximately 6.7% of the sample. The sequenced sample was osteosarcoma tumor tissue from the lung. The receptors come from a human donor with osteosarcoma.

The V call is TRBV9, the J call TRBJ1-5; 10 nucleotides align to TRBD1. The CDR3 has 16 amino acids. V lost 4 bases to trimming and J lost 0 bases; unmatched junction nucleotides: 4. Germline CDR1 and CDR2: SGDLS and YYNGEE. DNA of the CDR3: TGTGCCAGCAGCCCGGGGACAGGGGTTAGCAATCAGCCCCAGCATTTT. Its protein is CASSPGTGVSNQPQHF.

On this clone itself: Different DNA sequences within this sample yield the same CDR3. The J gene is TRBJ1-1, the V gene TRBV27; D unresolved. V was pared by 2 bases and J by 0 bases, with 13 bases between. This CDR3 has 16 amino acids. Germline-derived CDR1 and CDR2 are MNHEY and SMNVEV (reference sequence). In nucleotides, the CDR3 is TGTGCCAGCAGTTTAGAGGGCGCGAGCATGAACACTGAAGCTTTCTTT. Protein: CASSLEGASMNTEAFF.